The rows below give T cell receptor beta chains drawn from one sample of a study of shared clonotypes between healthy human individuals. Sequencing was performed with immunoSEQ multiplex PCR; in TCRdb, only in-frame clones are kept and a portion is missing. The table records 1.5 million to 2.5 million clones, approximately 94% of them present only once. Sample: naive CD8+ T cells sorted from blood. The receptors come from a man aged 18 to 30 in good health. The CDR3 runs from the conserved cysteine through the conserved F or W. The order of the fields is D gene, clone size, V gene, J gene, CDR3 protein, CDR3 DNA. The D gene is left open where the match is weak. Rows may omit the clone size; those that give it use once, few, many or a size class.

NA	NA	TRBV6-5	TRBJ2-7	CASSYSTGHQFYEQYF	TGTGCCAGCAGTTACTCGACGGGACATCAATTTTACGAGCAGTACTTC
TRBD2	NA	TRBV7-6	TRBJ2-7	CASSPSRGDGTYEQYF	TGTGCCAGCAGCCCCTCGCGGGGGGACGGGACCTACGAGCAGTACTTC
TRBD1	NA	TRBV27	TRBJ1-5	CATRQGFQPQHF	TGTGCCACCAGACAGGGCTTTCAGCCCCAGCATTTT
NA	NA	TRBV2	TRBJ2-1	CARGGNEQFF	TGTGCCAGGGGCGGGAATGAGCAGTTCTTC
NA	NA	TRBV29-1	TRBJ2-7	CSVGHPGPYEQYF	TGCAGCGTTGGGCACCCCGGACCCTACGAGCAGTACTTC
TRBD2	NA	TRBV4-1	TRBJ2-7	CASSHGGGAYYEQYF	TGCGCCAGCAGCCACGGCGGGGGGGCCTACTACGAGCAGTACTTC
TRBD1	NA	TRBV7-8	TRBJ2-7	CASSQRQGELGEQYF	TGTGCCAGCAGCCAGCGACAGGGGGAGTTAGGCGAGCAGTACTTC
NA	NA	TRBV20-1	TRBJ2-1	CSAPGDNEQFF	TGCAGTGCTCCGGGGGACAATGAGCAGTTCTTC
NA	NA	TRBV2	TRBJ2-2	CASSELHSDGELFF	TGTGCCAGCAGTGAGCTCCACAGCGACGGGGAGCTGTTTTTT
NA	NA	TRBV15	TRBJ2-6	CATRGSAGANVLTF	TGTGCCACCAGGGGTTCGGCTGGGGCCAACGTCCTGACTTTC
TRBD1	NA	TRBV23-1	TRBJ1-1	CASSQTGELNTEAFF	TGCGCCAGCAGTCAGACAGGGGAACTGAACACTGAAGCTTTCTTT
TRBD1	NA	TRBV30	TRBJ2-7	CAWSVPIGLAPWGQGMSAYEQYF	TGTGCCTGGAGTGTACCCATAGGACTAGCCCCTTGGGGACAGGGGATGTCAGCCTACGAGCAGTACTTC
NA	few	TRBV4-1	TRBJ1-1	CASSHARVANTEAFF	TGCGCCAGCAGCCACGCCAGGGTCGCGAACACTGAAGCTTTCTTT
NA	NA	TRBV6-5	TRBJ1-1	CASKTYLGTEAFF	TGTGCCAGCAAAACTTACCTGGGCACTGAAGCTTTCTTT
TRBD2	NA	TRBV5-1	TRBJ2-1	CASSLDGLAGLYDNEQFF	TGCGCCAGCAGCTTGGACGGACTAGCGGGATTATACGACAATGAGCAGTTCTTC
NA	NA	TRBV5-4	TRBJ1-1	CASSLIGDTEAFF	TGTGCCAGCAGCTTGATCGGGGACACTGAAGCTTTCTTT
NA	NA	TRBV11-2	TRBJ2-5	CASSLVGSQETQYF	TGTGCCAGCAGCTTAGTGGGCAGCCAAGAGACCCAGTACTTC
TRBD1	NA	TRBV10-3	TRBJ1-2	CAISESGQSYGYTF	TGTGCCATCAGTGAGTCGGGACAGTCTTATGGCTACACCTTC
TRBD2	NA	TRBV6-5	TRBJ2-3	CASSPGLAGDTQYF	TGTGCCAGCAGTCCGGGACTAGCGGGGGATACGCAGTATTTT
NA	NA	TRBV10-1	TRBJ2-2	CASSESTSSYTGELFF	TGCGCCAGCAGTGAGTCTACTAGCTCATACACCGGGGAGCTGTTTTTT